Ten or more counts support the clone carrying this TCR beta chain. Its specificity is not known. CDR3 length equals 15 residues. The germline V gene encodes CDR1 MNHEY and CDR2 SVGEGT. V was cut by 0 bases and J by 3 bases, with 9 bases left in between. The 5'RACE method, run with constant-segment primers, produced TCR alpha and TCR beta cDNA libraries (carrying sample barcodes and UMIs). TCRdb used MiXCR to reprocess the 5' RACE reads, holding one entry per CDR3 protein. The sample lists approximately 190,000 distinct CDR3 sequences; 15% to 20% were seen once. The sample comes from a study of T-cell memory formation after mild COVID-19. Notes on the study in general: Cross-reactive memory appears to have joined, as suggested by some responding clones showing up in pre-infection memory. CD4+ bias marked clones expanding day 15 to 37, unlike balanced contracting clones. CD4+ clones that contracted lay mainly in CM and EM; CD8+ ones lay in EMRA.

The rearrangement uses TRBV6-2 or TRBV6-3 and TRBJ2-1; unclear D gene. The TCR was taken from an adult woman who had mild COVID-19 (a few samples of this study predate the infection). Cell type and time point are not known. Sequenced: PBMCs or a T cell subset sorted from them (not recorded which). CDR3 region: CASSYSRLHYNEQFF. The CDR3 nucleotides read TGTGCCAGCAGTTACTCCAGACTCCACTACAATGAGCAGTTCTTC.